This entry is about one T cell receptor beta chain. Its antigen remains unidentified. TCRdb keeps only in-frame clones here, not all; method: immunoSEQ multiplex PCR. The sample includes roughly 500,000 clones, 70% to 80% of them seen just once. The source of the sample is a study of shared clonotypes between healthy human individuals. Study-level results: Researchers sampled only blood; tissue repertoires likely differ.

The V end lost 5 bases, the J end lost 3 bases, and 8 bases lay between the germline ends. This CDR3 is 11 amino acids long. The germline gives CDR1 SQVTM, CDR2 ANQGSEA. The sequencing input was PBMCs. The sequence came from a woman aged 40 to 55 in good health. Some clones in this sample may be carry-over from other donors' samples. The rearrangement links TRBV29-1 to TRBJ2-7; the D is unclear. CDR3 amino acids: CSVLKGYEQYF. In DNA form, the CDR3 reads TGCAGCGTTCTTAAGGGCTACGAGCAGTACTTC.